The 27 T cell receptor beta chains below come from one sample, sequenced in a study of cytomegalovirus exposure and HLA in healthy donors. The PCR used 60 Vbeta and 13 Jbeta primers. The data were produced by immunoSEQ multiplex PCR, yet TCRdb's version contains in-frame clones alone and is incomplete. In the table there are over 130,000 clones, 70% to 75% of which are singletons. Input material: PBMCs. The receptors derive from a woman in her twenties or thirties in good health and CMV-seronegative.

This chain connects TRBV9 to TRBJ2-1; D remains ambiguous. The CDR3 sequence is 12 residues long. V dropped 3 bases and J dropped 4 bases, with 5 bases sitting between them. Germline assignment: CDR1 SGDLS and CDR2 YYNGEE. The CDR3 here is CASSAQYNEQFF. DNA for the CDR3: TGTGCCAGCAGCGCGCAGTACAATGAGCAGTTCTTC.

The chain links TRBV6-5 to TRBJ2-7; the D gene is possibly TRBD1 (6 bases). V was pared by 5 bases and J by 6 bases, with 11 bases between. This CDR3 has 12 residues. Germline lookup yields CDR1 MNHEY and CDR2 SVGAGI. Here the CDR3 DNA reads TGTGCCAGCAGTAATACAGGGTCCGAGCAGTACGTC. The encoded protein is CASSNTGSEQYV.

The chain carries TRBV21-1 and TRBJ2-1; the listed D gene, TRBD2, was not tested against the DNA. TRBV21-1 is designated a pseudogene. This CDR3 is built from 15 residues. The CDR3 spells CASAGGCSVYNEQFF. CDR3 nucleotides: TGTGCCAGCGCGGGGGGGTGCTCCGTCTACAATGAGCAGTTCTTC.

The chain uses TRBV5-1 and TRBJ1-1; 7 bases map to TRBD1. This CDR3 has 14 residues. V gave up 2 bases and J gave up 4 bases; unmatched junction bases: 5. Per germline, CDR1 SGHRS and CDR2 YFSETQ. The CDR3 region is CASSFTGAGTEAFF. The CDR3 region has the DNA TGCGCCAGCAGCTTTACAGGGGCTGGCACTGAAGCTTTCTTT. Complete variable domain (other parts from reference TRBV5-1 and TRBJ1-1): KAGVTQTPRYLIKTRGQQVTLSCSPISGHRSVSWYQQTPGQGLQFLFEYFSETQRNKGNFPGRFSGRQFSNSRSEMNVSTLELGDSALYLCASSFTGAGTEAFFGQGTRLTVV.

This chain links TRBV10-3 with TRBJ1-2, with TRBD1 matching over 8 bases. Germline assignment: CDR1 ENHRY and CDR2 SYGVKD. Trimming removed 7 bases from V and 2 bases from J; junction bases left unmatched: 3. CDR3 length equals 13 residues. CDR3 in DNA: TGTGCCATCACCCGGACAGGGAACTATGGCTACACCTTC. Amino acid sequence: CAITRTGNYGYTF.

V is TRBV18 and J is TRBJ1-6, with TRBD1 identical over 8 bases. The CDR3 is 15 amino acids. V lost 6 bases to trimming and J lost 6 bases; unmatched junction nucleotides: 7. Germline CDR1 and CDR2: KGHSH and LQKENI. CDR3 sequence reads: CASSPSDRGNSPLHF. The DNA of the CDR3 is TGTGCCAGCTCGCCCTCAGACAGGGGTAATTCACCCCTCCACTTT. The whole variable domain, filled in from reference TRBV18 and TRBJ1-6, reads NAGVMQNPRHLVRRRGQEARLRCSPMKGHSHVYWYRQLPEEGLKFMVYLQKENIIDESGMPKERFSAEFPKEGPSILRIQQVVRGDSAAYFCASSPSDRGNSPLHFGNGTRLTVT.

CDR3 sequence reads: CASSRTGELFF. In DNA, the CDR3 is TGTGCCAGCAGCCGGACCGGGGAGCTGTTTTTT. The chain carries TRBV27 and TRBJ2-2; D is undetermined. Germline loops: CDR1 MNHEY, CDR2 SMNVEV (reference sequence). This CDR3 comprises 11 residues. Between the trimmed V and J ends, which lost 6 bases and 5 bases, there was a span of 4 bases.

This chain links TRBV2 with TRBJ2-3; 8 bases are shared with TRBD2. Trimming at V came to 3 bases and at J to 5 bases, leaving 10 bases not matched to a gene. The CDR3 length is 16 residues. Germline CDR1 is SNHLY and CDR2 is FYNNEI. Written as DNA, the CDR3 is TGTGCCAGCAGTGATTCTATCGGGAGGGCCCAAGATACGCAGTATTTT. Its protein product is CASSDSIGRAQDTQYF.

This rearrangement joins TRBV5-4 to TRBJ2-7, with a possible D match to TRBD1 (7 bases). Germline loops: CDR1 SGHNT, CDR2 YYREEE (reference sequence). CDR3 length: 15 amino acids. V lost 4 bases to trimming and J lost 4 bases, with 18 bases between them. Here the CDR3 reads CASSTGRQGLYEQYF. CDR3 DNA sequence: TGTGCCAGCAGCACAGGACGACAGGGACTTTACGAGCAGTACTTC.

The genes are TRBV11-2 and TRBJ1-2; 7 positions match TRBD1. The CDR3 is 14 residues long. The germline V gene has CDR1 SGHAT and CDR2 FQNNGV. V was clipped by 5 bases and J by 3 bases; unmatched bases: 6. The CDR3 protein is CASSPDRVYYGYTF. As DNA, the CDR3 is TGTGCCAGCAGCCCCGACAGGGTATACTATGGCTACACCTTC.

The chain recombines TRBV9 with TRBJ2-3; TRBD2 matches at 7 bases. Germline loops: CDR1 SGDLS, CDR2 YYNGEE. After removal of 0 bases from V and 0 bases from J, the junction contained 4 bases not matched to a gene. This CDR3 region has 16 residues. CDR3 nucleotide sequence: TGTGCCAGCAGCGTAGTTGTGGGAGGGAGCACAGATACGCAGTATTTT. The encoded protein is CASSVVVGGSTDTQYF.

The V call is TRBV20-1, the J call TRBJ2-7, with a tentative D call TRBD2 (6 bases). The length of the CDR3 is 11 residues. The V end lost 7 bases, the J end lost 4 bases, and 11 bases lay between the germline ends. The germline V gene encodes CDR1 DFQATT and CDR2 SNEGSKA (reference sequence). The CDR3 spells CSVAGPYEQYF. DNA for the CDR3: TGCAGTGTGGCGGGGCCGTACGAGCAGTACTTC.

This chain links TRBV7-2 with TRBJ2-3; tentatively, D is TRBD2 (8 bases). CDR3 size: 16 residues. The V gene lost 4 bases and the J gene lost 8 bases, with 22 bases spanning the gap. Per germline, CDR1 SGHTA and CDR2 FQGNSA. The CDR3 spells CASSYPGDSGSGTQYF. The DNA for the CDR3 is TGTGCCAGCAGCTATCCTGGGGACAGCGGGAGTGGTACGCAGTATTTT.

The chain has TRBV5-1 and TRBJ2-5; 7 bases line up with TRBD1. J lost 5 bases, V lost 5 bases, and 9 bases had no gene match. The CDR3 is 14 residues long. Germline lookup yields CDR1 SGHRS and CDR2 YFSETQ. The CDR3, as DNA: TGCGCCAGCAGTCGGGACAGAGCCGAGGAGACCCAGTACTTC. Residues: CASSRDRAEETQYF. Filled out from reference TRBV5-1 and TRBJ2-5, the complete variable domain reads KAGVTQTPRYLIKTRGQQVTLSCSPISGHRSVSWYQQTPGQGLQFLFEYFSETQRNKGNFPGRFSGRQFSNSRSEMNVSTLELGDSALYLCASSRDRAEETQYFGPGTRLLVL.

This clone was seen once. CDR3 amino acids: CASSVAAGIAPDTDTQYF. The CDR3 nucleotides read TGTGCCAGCAGCGTAGCAGCGGGAATTGCCCCGGACACAGATACGCAGTATTTT. This chain uses TRBV9 with TRBJ2-3, with 7 bases that match TRBD2. The junction had 12 bases not matched to a gene; V was cut back by 0 bases and J by 2 bases. The germline CDR1 and CDR2 sequences are SGDLS and YYNGEE. The CDR3 runs to 18 residues.

This chain links TRBV18 with TRBJ1-2; weak D call: TRBD1 (5 bases). V lost 0 bases to trimming and J lost 6 bases, with 11 bases between them. This CDR3 has 14 residues. CDR1 and CDR2 from the germline V gene are KGHSH and LQKENI. CDR3 sequence (DNA): TGTGCCAGCTCACCACCGCGGCAGGGAAATGGCTACACCTTC. This encodes CASSPPRQGNGYTF.

V is TRBV2 and J is TRBJ2-5, with D possibly matching TRBD2 (5 bases). The CDR3 has 13 amino acids. V lost 6 bases to trimming and J lost 3 bases, with 11 bases between them. Germline V gene lookup returns CDR1 SNHLY and CDR2 FYNNEI. The CDR3 nucleotides read TGTGCCAGCAGCGCCGAGAGGGAAGAGACCCAGTACTTC. Translating it yields CASSAEREETQYF.

V gene TRBV6-1 combines with J gene TRBJ2-7; D possibly corresponds to TRBD2 (6 bases). This CDR3 is 12 amino acids long. The germline CDR1 and CDR2 sequences are MNHNS and SASEGT. Trimming stripped 0 bases from V and 9 bases from J, with 9 bases between. The DNA of the CDR3 is TGTGCCAGCAGTGAAGCCGTCGGGGGGCAGTACTTC. Its protein product is CASSEAVGGQYF.

The V call is TRBV29-1, the J call TRBJ2-1, with 8 positions matching TRBD1. CDR3 length equals 14 residues. Germline values: CDR1 SQVTM, CDR2 ANQGSEA. V lost 7 bases and J lost 6; bases outside the gene matches: 11. The CDR3 is CSGASRGLGNEQFF. In DNA form, the CDR3 reads TGCAGCGGCGCTTCCAGGGGGCTCGGCAATGAGCAGTTCTTC.

V gene TRBV2 combines with J gene TRBJ1-6; 7 bases map to TRBD1. The CDR3 has 15 residues. CDR1 and CDR2 (germline): SNHLY, FYNNEI. J lost 6 bases, V lost 4 bases, and 6 bases had no gene match. DNA for the CDR3: TGTGCCAGCAGTGCCCGGGACAGTCTTAATTCACCCCTCCACTTT. Translating it yields CASSARDSLNSPLHF.

This clone was observed a few times. The chain is built from TRBV19 and TRBJ2-1; TRBD2 agrees at 9 bases. This CDR3 region has 14 residues. The V gene end was trimmed by 10 bases and the J gene end by 3 bases; junction bases not matched to a gene: 7. Germline V gives CDR1 LNHDA, CDR2 SQIVND (reference sequence). The CDR3 region has the DNA TGTGCCACCTCGGGCGGGGGGGACTACAATGAGCAGTTCTTC. It encodes CATSGGGDYNEQFF.

The chain combines TRBV6-1 with TRBJ1-3; 10 nucleotides align to TRBD1. The J segment lost 3 bases and the V segment lost 7 bases, leaving 6 bases of the junction unmatched. From germline, CDR1 is MNHNS and CDR2 SASEGT. The CDR3 is 15 amino acids. The CDR3 spells CASTTGTGVGNTIYF. CDR3 nucleotides: TGTGCCAGCACAACCGGGACAGGGGTTGGAAACACCATATATTTT.

The rearrangement joins TRBV19 to TRBJ1-1; TRBD1 aligns across 8 bases. CDR1 is LNHDA and CDR2 is SQIVND in the germline V gene (reference sequence). The CDR3 covers 14 residues. Losses at the gene ends were 1 base for V and 3 bases for J; bases not matched to a gene: 1. The CDR3 here is CASSIAGGHTEAFF. The CDR3 DNA follows: TGTGCCAGTAGTATAGCAGGGGGCCACACTGAAGCTTTCTTT.

This clone was counted only a few times. The chain links TRBV28 to TRBJ2-2, with TRBD1 matching over 10 bases. The germline CDR1 and CDR2 sequences are MDHEN and SYDVKM. V shed 5 bases, J shed 7 bases, and the junction held 7 bases outside the gene matches. The CDR3 totals 15 residues. Here the CDR3 reads CASSPPGQGYGELFF. In DNA, the CDR3 is TGTGCCAGCAGTCCGCCGGGACAGGGGTACGGGGAGCTGTTTTTT.

The chain employs TRBV18 and TRBJ1-2, with 7 bases matching TRBD1. The germline V gene encodes CDR1 KGHSH and CDR2 LQKENI. V was clipped by 1 base and J by 8 bases; unmatched bases: 13. The CDR3 spans 16 residues. DNA for the CDR3: TGTGCCAGCTCACCACTAAGCTTGGGACAGAAAGGCGGCTACACCTTC. It encodes CASSPLSLGQKGGYTF.

CDR3 sequence (DNA): TGTGCCAGCAGCTTGGGAGTAACGGGATCTGAAAAACTGTTTTTT. Its protein is CASSLGVTGSEKLFF. The rearrangement joins TRBV7-9 to TRBJ1-4; D not resolved. CDR1 and CDR2 (germline): SEHNR, FQNEAQ (reference sequence). The length of the CDR3 is 15 residues. The ends were cut back, 3 bases at V and 7 bases at J, with 15 bases in the middle.

The rearrangement uses TRBV1 and TRBJ2-7; the table's D call, TRBD2, has no DNA check behind it. TRBV1 is given as a pseudogene. This CDR3 spans 15 amino acids. CDR3 DNA: TGCACCAGCAGGCTCGGGACTAGCCGTCGCTACGAGCAGTACTTC. Its translation is CTSRLGTSRRYEQYF.